A single sample gave rise to the 23 T cell receptor beta chains below, sequenced in a study of a mutant IDH1 vaccine in newly diagnosed glioma. Time point reported: baseline, week 1 (first vaccination visit). Treatment: pre-vaccination baseline after standard-of-care therapy. The table came from immunoSEQ multiplex PCR; TCRdb's copy has only in-frame clones and leaves some out. The table includes about 63,000 clones, around 88% detected once. The sequences come from peripheral blood mononuclear cells (PBMCs), collected from a glioma patient treated with radiotherapy, temozolomide or both. The receptors shown here come from a woman aged 18 to 35 with glioma. Some clones in this sample may be carry-over from other donors' samples.

The V gene is TRBV30, the J gene TRBJ2-7; no reliable D call. The CDR3 consists of 13 residues. With 2 bases removed from V and 0 bases from J, the gap between germline ends came to 8 bases. Germline V CDR1 and CDR2: GTSNPN, SVGIG (reference sequence). DNA for the CDR3: TGTGCCTGGAGTAGGGCTAGCTCCTACGAGCAGTACTTC. Protein: CAWSRASSYEQYF.

As for this clone: The same CDR3 arises from other DNA sequences in this sample as well. V usage is TRBV20-1 and J usage is TRBJ2-5, with D uncertain. This CDR3 comprises 11 residues. Germline assignment: CDR1 DFQATT and CDR2 SNEGSKA (reference sequence). Trimming pared 1 base from V and 4 bases from J, leaving 4 bases between. The CDR3 DNA sequence: TGCAGTGCTAGAGTCACAGAGACCCAGTACTTC. Its translation: CSARVTETQYF.

In this sample, this clone turned up a few times. This chain uses TRBV2 with TRBJ2-7; no definite D call. V was pared by 9 bases and J by 0 bases, with 6 bases between. CDR3 length: 11 amino acids. Germline V CDR1 and CDR2: SNHLY, FYNNEI. In DNA form, the CDR3 reads TGTGCCAGTCGGATCTCCTACGAGCAGTACTTC. Its protein product is CASRISYEQYF.

The genes are TRBV2 and TRBJ1-1, with a weak D call TRBD1 (6 bases). CDR1 and CDR2 from the germline V gene are SNHLY and FYNNEI. The V end lost 6 bases, the J end lost 0 bases, and 11 bases lay between the germline ends. The CDR3 contains 14 residues. In DNA, the CDR3 is TGTGCCAGCAGCGACGGGGGCATGAACACTGAAGCTTTCTTT. It encodes CASSDGGMNTEAFF.

This chain joins TRBV30 and TRBJ2-3; D perhaps matches TRBD2 (5 bases). Germline V gene sequence: CDR1 GTSNPN, CDR2 SVGIG (reference sequence). The CDR3 is made up of 12 amino acids. V was pared by 6 bases and J by 4 bases, with 11 bases between. The CDR3 DNA is TGTGCCTGTGCCCGCGGGTCAGATACGCAGTATTTT. This encodes CACARGSDTQYF.

The chain is built from TRBV2 and TRBJ1-6, with no clear D. Looked up from germline, CDR1 is SNHLY and CDR2 is FYNNEI. The CDR3 sequence is 10 residues long. V was shortened by 1 base and J by 16 bases, with 5 bases between the two germline ends. CDR3 residues: CASSEGALHF. DNA for the CDR3: TGTGCCAGCAGTGAAGGGGCTCTCCACTTT.

The chain recombines TRBV5-6 with TRBJ2-3; no clear D. The V end was cut by 2 bases, the J end by 3 bases, with 7 bases between. The germline V gene has CDR1 SGHDT and CDR2 YYEEEE. This CDR3 spans 13 amino acids. The CDR3 region has the DNA TGTGCCAGCAGCTTAATAGGTACAGATACGCAGTATTTT. Protein: CASSLIGTDTQYF. The full variable domain, in which reference TRBV5-6 and TRBJ2-3 provide the parts outside the CDR3, is DAGVTQSPTHLIKTRGQQVTLRCSPKSGHDTVSWYQQALGQGPQFIFQYYEEEERQRGNFPDRFSGHQFPNYSSELNVNALLLGDSALYLCASSLIGTDTQYFGPGTRLTVL.

This chain uses TRBV5-1 with TRBJ2-3; D gene ambiguous. This CDR3 contains 12 residues. Trimming cost V 4 bases and J 0 bases, with 3 bases left between them. The germline CDR1 and CDR2 sequences are SGHRS and YFSETQ. CDR3 nucleotide sequence: TGCGCCAGCAGCCTCAGCACAGATACGCAGTATTTT. Translation gives CASSLSTDTQYF.

This clone has only one observation. The chain combines TRBV11-1 with TRBJ2-7, with D tentatively TRBD2 (6 bases). This CDR3 has 12 residues. V was clipped by 5 bases and J by 3 bases, with 8 bases between them. Germline loops: CDR1 SGHAT, CDR2 FQDESV (reference sequence). For the CDR3, the DNA is TGTGCCAGCAGCCCGCGGGGCTACGAGCAGTACTTC. This translates into CASSPRGYEQYF.

This clone was seen a few times. The chain carries TRBV13 and TRBJ1-4; 7 positions match TRBD1. The germline V gene encodes CDR1 PRHDT and CDR2 FYEKMQ (reference sequence). The trim removed 5 bases at V and 4 bases at J, leaving 10 bases unmatched. The CDR3 has 16 residues. The CDR3 DNA follows: TGTGCCAGCAGCCAGGTGCAGGGGGGAAATAATGAAAAACTGTTTTTT. Protein: CASSQVQGGNNEKLFF.

The chain is built from TRBV2 and TRBJ1-3; D is unclear. Germline loops: CDR1 SNHLY, CDR2 FYNNEI. V lost 3 bases to trimming and J lost 0 bases, with 6 bases between them. CDR3 length: 14 residues. Written as DNA, the CDR3 is TGTGCCAGCAGTGACCAAGCCTCTGGAAACACCATATATTTT. This encodes CASSDQASGNTIYF.

V gene TRBV7-2 combines with J gene TRBJ2-1; D tentatively fits TRBD1 or TRBD2 (5 bases each). The CDR3 contains 16 residues. Deletions cut 2 bases from V and 0 bases from J, with 11 bases between. CDR1 and CDR2 from the germline V gene are SGHTA and FQGNSA. The CDR3 is CASSLLGTVSYNEQFF. The CDR3 DNA follows: TGTGCCAGCAGCTTACTGGGGACCGTCTCCTACAATGAGCAGTTCTTC.

The genes are TRBV18 and TRBJ2-2; a weak D match, TRBD2 (6 bases). The CDR3 is 15 residues long. V was trimmed by 6 bases and J by 1 base, leaving 12 bases between them. The germline V gene has CDR1 KGHSH and CDR2 LQKENI. The CDR3 nucleotides read TGTGCCAGCTCGCCTTCGCGGGGGAACACCGGGGAGCTGTTTTTT. It codes for CASSPSRGNTGELFF.

The chain joins TRBV19 to TRBJ1-1, with D uncertain. V lost 3 bases and J 2 bases, leaving 7 bases between the germline ends. Germline CDR1 is LNHDA and CDR2 is SQIVND (reference sequence). The CDR3 is made up of 13 amino acids. DNA for the CDR3: TGTGCCAGTAGTATCGGAGTTAACACTGAAGCTTTCTTT. This translates into CASSIGVNTEAFF.

The chain uses TRBV5-1 and TRBJ2-5, with 9 bases matching TRBD2. This CDR3 comprises 15 residues. Germline assignment: CDR1 SGHRS and CDR2 YFSETQ. The J segment lost 5 bases and the V segment lost 4 bases, leaving 9 bases of the junction unmatched. CDR3 in amino acids: CASSGSGGHGETQYF. CDR3 DNA: TGCGCCAGCAGCGGTAGCGGGGGCCACGGGGAGACCCAGTACTTC.

The chain joins TRBV7-9 to TRBJ2-7; possibly TRBD1 or TRBD2 for D (5 bases each). CDR3 size: 14 residues. Trimming took off 5 bases at V and 4 bases at J, with 15 bases between the two ends. Germline CDR1 and CDR2: SEHNR and FQNEAQ (reference sequence). CDR3 region: CASSPGLPGYEQYF. In DNA, the CDR3 is TGTGCCAGCAGCCCGGGGCTCCCGGGGTACGAGCAGTACTTC. Full variable domain (missing parts from reference TRBV7-9 and TRBJ2-7): DTGVSQNPRHKITKRGQNVTFRCDPISEHNRLYWYRQTLGQGPEFLTYFQNEAQLEKSRLLSDRFSAERPKGSFSTLEIQRTEQGDSAMYLCASSPGLPGYEQYFGPGTRLTVT.

This chain uses TRBV18 with TRBJ1-5; D uncertain. The length of the CDR3 is 14 residues. Trimming took 3 bases from V and 3 from J, leaving 9 bases between them. CDR1 and CDR2 from the germline V gene are KGHSH and LQKENI. CDR3 DNA sequence: TGTGCCAGCTCACCTACAGCGGCCAATCAGCCCCAGCATTTT. The encoded protein is CASSPTAANQPQHF.

This chain connects TRBV5-4 to TRBJ2-1; 8 nucleotides line up with TRBD2. Germline CDR1 reads SGHNT; CDR2 reads YYREEE (reference sequence). V gave up 4 bases and J gave up 15 bases; unmatched junction bases: 21. The CDR3 is 16 residues long. CDR3 sequence (DNA): TGTGCCAGCAGCGCCCCCGCTGCTAGCGGGTACGAGCAGTCGTTCTTC. Translated: CASSAPAASGYEQSFF.

The CDR3 here is CASSYSGLAGVETQYF. The CDR3, as DNA: TGTGCCAGCAGTTACTCGGGGCTAGCGGGGGTGGAGACCCAGTACTTC. V and J are TRBV6-5 and TRBJ2-5; 10 positions agree with TRBD2. J gave up 5 bases and V 0 bases, and 6 bases lay outside the gene matches. This CDR3 region has 16 residues. Germline values: CDR1 MNHEY, CDR2 SVGAGI.

This clone was counted only a few times. CDR3 residues: CASTGRLAASYEQYF. The CDR3 nucleotides read TGTGCCAGCACGGGTAGGCTAGCGGCCTCCTACGAGCAGTACTTC. The chain has TRBV6-1 and TRBJ2-7, with TRBD2 matching 7 bases. The CDR3 is 15 amino acids. V lost 7 bases to trimming and J lost 0 bases; unmatched junction nucleotides: 9. Germline V CDR1 and CDR2: MNHNS, SASEGT.

The rearrangement joins TRBV11-3 to TRBJ2-5; D possibly corresponds to TRBD2 (6 bases). Deletions cut 4 bases from V and 5 bases from J, with 17 bases between. Germline V CDR1 and CDR2: SGHNT, YENEEA. This CDR3 has 15 residues. CDR3 nucleotides: TGTGCCAGCAGCTCCCGGGACTTAGCATGGGAGACCCAGTACTTC. Residues: CASSSRDLAWETQYF.

The chain links TRBV27 to TRBJ1-2; D may be TRBD1 (6 bases). This CDR3 is 13 amino acids long. With 2 bases removed from V and 3 bases from J, the gap between germline ends came to 7 bases. Germline values: CDR1 MNHEY, CDR2 SMNVEV (reference sequence). The CDR3 here is CASSLRGDYGYTF. The CDR3 coding sequence is TGTGCCAGCAGTTTAAGGGGGGACTATGGCTACACCTTC.

This chain uses TRBV25-1 with TRBJ1-5; the D is unclear. Germline values: CDR1 MGHDK, CDR2 SYGVNS. This CDR3 has 14 residues. Trimming took off 6 bases at V and 8 bases at J, with 17 bases between the two ends. The chain's CDR3 is CASRATSYQKPQHF. In DNA, the CDR3 is TGTGCCAGCAGAGCGACCTCATACCAAAAGCCCCAGCATTTT.